Listed here are 29 T cell receptor beta chains from one sample, sequenced in a study of CD8 T cells in Susac syndrome. Random hexamers were used to reverse transcribe roughly 0.5 to 1 ug of RNA. TCRdb called the immunoSEQ multiplex PCR reads again in MiXCR, with one record for every CDR3 protein. This table holds around 230,000 distinct CDR3 sequences, about 96% found once. Input material: CD4+ T cells from PBMCs. These receptors originate from a human donor with Susac syndrome.

A single count supports this clonotype. This chain connects TRBV29-1 to TRBJ2-2; the match to TRBD2 covers 11 bases. From germline, CDR1 is SQVTM and CDR2 ANQGSEA. This CDR3 has 14 residues. V trimming: 6 bases; J trimming: 5 bases; junction bases outside the gene matches: 5. The CDR3 DNA reads as TGCAGCGTCTCGGGACTAGCGGTAACCGGGGAGCTGTTTTTT. It encodes CSVSGLAVTGELFF.

V usage is TRBV12-3 or TRBV12-4 and J usage is TRBJ1-1, with TRBD1 matching over 7 bases. V dropped 3 bases and J dropped 2; count of bases not matched to a gene: 9. This CDR3 comprises 16 residues. The CDR3 spells CASSLVGGRGNTEAFF. CDR3 nucleotide sequence: TGTGCCAGCAGTTTGGTAGGGGGCAGGGGTAACACTGAAGCTTTCTTT.

The chain joins TRBV12-5 to TRBJ2-5, with D possibly matching TRBD2 (6 bases). This CDR3 comprises 13 residues. Trimming pared 10 bases from V and 3 bases from J, leaving 15 bases between. CDR1 and CDR2 from the germline V gene are LGHNT and FRNRAP. The CDR3 sequence: CATSRSGEETQYF. CDR3 nucleotide sequence: TGTGCTACTTCCAGATCGGGGGAAGAGACCCAGTACTTC.

The chain is built from TRBV30 and TRBJ2-2; no clear D gene. Trimming stripped 0 bases from V and 5 bases from J, with 7 bases between. The CDR3 has 13 residues. Germline V lookup: CDR1 GTSNPN, CDR2 SVGIG (reference sequence). DNA of the CDR3: TGTGCCTGGAGTGTCGCGGTGACCGGGGAGCTGTTTTTT. Amino acid sequence: CAWSVAVTGELFF.

This chain uses TRBV6-1 with TRBJ2-6; D ambiguous. The CDR3 length is 16 residues. Trimming pared 6 bases from V and 0 bases from J, leaving 12 bases between. Germline V gene sequence: CDR1 MNHNS, CDR2 SASEGT. CDR3 in amino acids: CASSPAKSSGANVLTF. The DNA of the CDR3 is TGTGCCAGCAGCCCCGCCAAGAGCTCTGGGGCCAACGTCCTGACTTTC.

This chain links TRBV3-1 with TRBJ1-4, with D hard to call. Trimming removed 5 bases from V and 0 bases from J, with 10 bases in between. Germline CDR1 LGHDT, CDR2 YNNKEL (reference sequence). The CDR3 runs 15 residues. The CDR3 sequence is CASSKRGATNEKLFF. CDR3 sequence (DNA): TGTGCCAGCAGCAAACGAGGCGCAACTAATGAAAAACTGTTTTTT.

The rearrangement links TRBV14 to TRBJ2-7, with D hard to call. Per the germline V gene, CDR1 is SGHDN and CDR2 is FVKESK. V gave up 2 bases and J gave up 1 base, with 9 bases separating them. The CDR3 consists of 14 residues. This CDR3 reads CASSQLAMSYEQYF. DNA of the CDR3: TGTGCCAGCAGCCAACTCGCGATGTCCTACGAGCAGTACTTC.

This clonotype showed up just a few times. J is TRBJ2-4 and V is TRBV29-1, with TRBD2 identical over 7 bases. There are 14 residues in the CDR3. Germline-derived CDR1 and CDR2 are SQVTM and ANQGSEA. After removal of 5 bases from V and 1 base from J, the junction contained 5 bases not matched to a gene. The CDR3 DNA is TGCAGCGTTACCGGGAGGCTGGCCAAAAACATTCAGTACTTC. As protein: CSVTGRLAKNIQYF. The entire variable domain, with the rest obtained from reference TRBV29-1 and TRBJ2-4, is as follows: SAVISQKPSRDICQRGTSLTIQCQVDSQVTMMFWYRQQPGQSLTLIATANQGSEATYESGFVIDKFPISRPNLTFSTLTVSNMSPEDSSIYLCSVTGRLAKNIQYFGAGTRLSVL.

J is TRBJ1-2 and V is TRBV30; no reliable D call. The CDR3 is made up of 13 amino acids. Germline lookup yields CDR1 GTSNPN and CDR2 SVGIG (reference sequence). Trimming removed 5 bases at V and 7 bases at J, with 17 bases between. CDR3 nucleotide sequence: TGTGCCTGGGCGAACGGTCCGCGCAGTGGCTACACCTTC. Amino acids: CAWANGPRSGYTF.

Only one count was recorded for this clonotype. The chain couples TRBV10-1 to TRBJ2-5, with D perhaps TRBD1 (6 bases). Trimming removed 8 bases from V and 3 bases from J, with 10 bases in between. Germline V gives CDR1 WNHNN, CDR2 SYGVQD (reference sequence). The CDR3 is 12 amino acids. In nucleotides, the CDR3 is TGCGCCAGCCCGGGACAAAAAGAGACCCAGTACTTC. Translation: CASPGQKETQYF.

The table lists this clonotype with a few counts. J is TRBJ2-5 and V is TRBV7-3, with 7 nucleotides matching TRBD2. V shed 4 bases, J shed 4 bases, and the junction held 3 bases outside the gene matches. The CDR3 runs to 13 residues. CDR1 and CDR2 (germline): SGHTA, FQGTGA. CDR3 DNA: TGTGCCAGCAGCTCAAGACTAGCAGAGACCCAGTACTTC. Translated: CASSSRLAETQYF.

The chain carries TRBV28 and TRBJ1-1, with 9 nucleotides matching TRBD1. Germline V gene sequence: CDR1 MDHEN, CDR2 SYDVKM. Germline trimming cut 7 bases from V and 13 bases from J; bases unmatched to any gene: 13. The CDR3 consists of 13 residues. The CDR3 nucleotides read TGTGCCAGCACCAACAACGGACAGGGGTATTGTTTCTTT. Translating it yields CASTNNGQGYCFF.

This clonotype appeared once. The chain combines TRBV19 with TRBJ2-7, with TRBD2 matching 7 bases. V gave up 4 bases and J gave up 6 bases; unmatched junction bases: 6. The CDR3 loop spans 13 amino acids. Germline V gene lookup returns CDR1 LNHDA and CDR2 SQIVND (reference sequence). The chain's CDR3 is CASSTGLVGEQYF. CDR3 nucleotides: TGTGCCAGTAGTACCGGACTAGTCGGCGAGCAGTACTTC.

This chain connects TRBV9 to TRBJ2-7; TRBD2 matches 7 bases. Losses at the gene ends were 0 bases for V and 3 bases for J; bases not matched to a gene: 3. CDR3 size: 14 residues. Germline V gives CDR1 SGDLS, CDR2 YYNGEE. The CDR3 protein is CASSVASGHYEQYF. CDR3 bases: TGTGCCAGCAGCGTAGCTAGCGGCCACTACGAGCAGTACTTC.

This clonotype was observed a single time. This chain uses TRBV5-6 with TRBJ2-1; maybe TRBD2 (6 bases). V lost 5 bases and J lost 0, with 18 bases in between. The CDR3 has 17 residues. Germline CDR1 and CDR2: SGHDT and YYEEEE. The CDR3 is CASRTSLAAPSYNEQFF. The CDR3 DNA is TGTGCCAGCAGAACCTCACTAGCTGCTCCCTCCTACAATGAGCAGTTCTTC.

This chain connects TRBV30 to TRBJ1-5; 8 bases are shared with TRBD1. This CDR3 contains 18 residues. Trimming at V came to 7 bases and at J to 4 bases, leaving 21 bases not matched to a gene. Germline loops: CDR1 GTSNPN, CDR2 SVGIG (reference sequence). The CDR3 region is CASDTSTGYRTGNQPQHF. The CDR3 region has the DNA TGTGCCTCCGACACATCTACAGGTTACCGGACAGGGAATCAGCCCCAGCATTTT.

The rearrangement joins TRBV25-1 to TRBJ2-5; D gene unclear. V lost 6 bases to trimming and J lost 5 bases, with 10 bases between them. The CDR3 has 12 amino acids. CDR1 MGHDK and CDR2 SYGVNS come from the germline V gene. The CDR3: CASSAMWETQYF. The CDR3 nucleotides are TGTGCCAGCAGCGCAATGTGGGAGACCCAGTACTTC.

The J gene is TRBJ1-5, the V gene TRBV10-2, with TRBD1 matching 7 bases. CDR1 is WSHSY, CDR2 SAAADI, per germline. V lost 3 bases and J lost 4; bases outside the gene matches: 3. This CDR3 comprises 14 residues. This CDR3 reads CASSDRQGNQPQHF. CDR3 nucleotide sequence: TGCGCCAGCAGTGATAGACAGGGAAATCAGCCCCAGCATTTT.

CDR3 protein: CASSLLGPLGRTDTQYF. In DNA, the CDR3 is TGTGCCAGCAGTTTATTGGGGCCTTTGGGGCGCACAGATACGCAGTATTTT. The rearrangement links TRBV28 to TRBJ2-3, with D perhaps matching TRBD1 (5 bases). Trimming cost V 1 base and J 1 base, with 15 bases left between them. Germline V lookup: CDR1 MDHEN, CDR2 SYDVKM. The CDR3 spans 17 residues. Full variable domain (remainder filled in from reference TRBV28 and TRBJ2-3): DVKVTQSSRYLVKRTGEKVFLECVQDMDHENMFWYRQDPGLGLRLIYFSYDVKMKEKGDIPEGYSVSREKKERFSLILESASTNQTSMYLCASSLLGPLGRTDTQYFGPGTRLTVL.

The V call is TRBV4-1, the J call TRBJ2-7; 9 bases fit TRBD2. In germline, CDR1 is MGHRA, CDR2 YSYEKL. This CDR3 region has 15 residues. The trim removed 2 bases at V and 2 bases at J, leaving 4 bases unmatched. The DNA of the CDR3 is TGCGCCAGCAGCCAAACCCTAGCGGGGCCCTACGAGCAGTACTTC. Its translation is CASSQTLAGPYEQYF.

The chain uses TRBV30 and TRBJ2-5, with D possibly matching TRBD2 (6 bases). V dropped 6 bases and J dropped 4 bases, with 15 bases sitting between them. Germline V gene sequence: CDR1 GTSNPN, CDR2 SVGIG (reference sequence). This CDR3 region has 13 residues. The DNA for the CDR3 is TGTGCCTGCCAACCGGGACTTTTAGAGACCCAGTACTTC. It yields the protein CACQPGLLETQYF.

This rearrangement joins TRBV20-1 to TRBJ2-5; D uncertain. CDR3 length: 16 amino acids. The V end was cut by 0 bases, the J end by 2 bases, with 16 bases between. The germline gives CDR1 DFQATT, CDR2 SNEGSKA (reference sequence). The CDR3 is CSAREKAKVGQETQYF. The CDR3 DNA follows: TGCAGTGCTAGAGAGAAGGCCAAAGTAGGGCAAGAGACCCAGTACTTC.

The chain carries TRBV3-1 and TRBJ2-1; 9 positions match TRBD2. This CDR3 has 16 residues. Trimming cost V 4 bases and J 3 bases; bases outside gene matches: 7. Germline CDR1 reads LGHDT; CDR2 reads YNNKEL (reference sequence). DNA of the CDR3: TGTGCCAGCAGCCTCATAGCGGGAGCGGGCTACAATGAGCAGTTCTTC. It is translated as CASSLIAGAGYNEQFF.

The chain joins TRBV6-6 to TRBJ2-5; D might be TRBD1 (6 bases). CDR1 is MNHNY and CDR2 is SVGAGI in the germline V gene (reference sequence). With 6 bases removed from V and 5 bases from J, the gap between germline ends came to 22 bases. The CDR3 totals 16 residues. As DNA, the CDR3 is TGTGCCAGCAGGGAATCACGGACAGCCCGGCAGGAGACCCAGTACTTC. Protein sequence: CASRESRTARQETQYF.

The chain employs TRBV6-5 and TRBJ2-7; D is perhaps TRBD1 (6 bases). From germline, CDR1 is MNHEY and CDR2 SVGAGI. V lost 5 bases to trimming and J lost 6 bases, with 11 bases between them. The CDR3 is 12 amino acids. The CDR3 loop is CASSPQGPEQYF. CDR3 nucleotides: TGTGCCAGCAGTCCACAGGGTCCCGAGCAGTACTTC.

V is TRBV28 and J is TRBJ2-7, with D possibly being TRBD2 (6 bases). V was trimmed by 7 bases and J by 4 bases, leaving 20 bases between them. Germline V gene sequence: CDR1 MDHEN, CDR2 SYDVKM. CDR3 length equals 15 residues. CDR3 in amino acids: CASTPGGLRGYEQYF. The CDR3 DNA is TGTGCCAGCACCCCTGGAGGACTACGGGGATACGAGCAGTACTTC.

This chain's CDR3 is CAISESIYEQYF. CDR3 sequence (DNA): TGTGCCATCAGTGAGTCGATTTACGAGCAGTACTTC. This chain uses TRBV10-3 with TRBJ2-7; D remains ambiguous. This CDR3 has 12 residues. V lost 0 bases, J lost 4 bases, and 4 bases lay in between. From germline, CDR1 is ENHRY and CDR2 SYGVKD.

V gene TRBV7-6 combines with J gene TRBJ1-5, with 9 positions matching TRBD1. CDR1 is SGHVS, CDR2 FNYEAQ, per germline. V lost 5 bases to trimming and J lost 6 bases; unmatched junction nucleotides: 5. The CDR3 contains 14 residues. CDR3 bases: TGTGCCAGCAGCCGGGACAGGGAAATTCAGCCCCAGCATTTT. This sequence encodes CASSRDREIQPQHF. The variable domain in full, completed from reference TRBV7-6 and TRBJ1-5, reads GAGVSQSPRYKVTKRGQDVALRCDPISGHVSLYWYRQALGQGPEFLTYFNYEAQQDKSGLPNDRFSAERPEGSISTLTIQRTEQRDSAMYRCASSRDREIQPQHFGDGTRLSIL.

The V and J genes are TRBV11-3 and TRBJ2-3; TRBD1 agrees at 8 bases. The CDR3 totals 15 residues. Germline assignment: CDR1 SGHNT and CDR2 YENEEA. Losses at the gene ends were 4 bases for V and 1 base for J; bases not matched to a gene: 4. In DNA, the CDR3 is TGTGCCAGCAGCTACGGACAGGGCCGCACAGATACGCAGTATTTT. Protein: CASSYGQGRTDTQYF.